A selection of T cell receptor beta chains follows, all from one sample in a study of T cell repertoires in cytomegalovirus infection. No antigen has been assigned to these receptors. TCRdb recomputed calls from the reads with MiXCR, one row per CDR3 protein. The sample shows 570,000 or so distinct CDR3 sequences, roughly 43% of them seen only once. This material consisted of cultured PBMCs, taken from culture after CMV antigen stimulation. All receptors come from a human donor in good health (CMV status not recorded). Some clones in this sample may be carry-over from other donors' samples. CDR3s include the opening cysteine and the closing phenylalanine or tryptophan. The D gene is left open where the match is weak. Where a row states a size, it is once, few, many or the class of an expanded clone; other rows omit it.

v_gene,j_gene,abundance,d_gene,CDR3nt,CDR3aa
TRBV10-3,TRBJ2-1,NA,NA,TGTGCCATCAGTGGCCTTCAGGGTGGTGAGCAGTTCTTC,CAISGLQGGEQFF
TRBV27,TRBJ1-1,NA,NA,TGTGCCAGCAGTAGACTTATAGGAAGAACTTTCTTT,CASSRLIGRTFF
TRBV3-1,TRBJ2-7,NA,NA,TGTGCCAGCAGCCGACTCAACTCCTACGAGCAGTACTTC,CASSRLNSYEQYF
TRBV6-6,TRBJ1-5,NA,NA,TGTGCCAGCTGCTCGCCGCCCGGGGCCCCGGATCAGCCCCAGCATTTT,CASCSPPGAPDQPQHF
TRBV2,TRBJ2-7,NA,TRBD1,TGTGCCAGCAGTGCCGACAGGGACTCCTACGAGCAGTACTTC,CASSADRDSYEQYF
TRBV7-2,TRBJ2-3,NA,TRBD2,TGTGCCAGCAGCTTAGCAGAGCGGGGCCTCACAGATACGCAGTATTTT,CASSLAERGLTDTQYF
TRBV7-8,TRBJ1-1,many,NA,TGTGCCAGCAGCCCCGGTGGGGGGTCCGAAGCTTTCTTT,CASSPGGGSEAFF
TRBV7-2,TRBJ1-2,few,TRBD1,TGTGCCAGCAGCTTGACAGGGGGCAATGGCTATGGCTACACCTTC,CASSLTGGNGYGYTF
TRBV7-8,TRBJ2-5,NA,NA,TGTGCCAGCAGCTTAGGCACAGAAACGGAGACCCAGTACTTC,CASSLGTETETQYF
TRBV6-2/TRBV6-3,TRBJ2-5,few,NA,TGTGCCCCAACTTCTTTGCCAAAAGAGACCCAGTACTTC,CAPTSLPKETQYF
TRBV6-5,TRBJ2-3,NA,NA,TGTGCCAGCAGTTACGTGGGCAAGACGATTACGCAGTATTTT,CASSYVGKTITQYF
TRBV7-8,TRBJ1-5,NA,NA,TGTGCCAGCAGCTTAGCTACAGGGAATCAGCCCCAGCATTTT,CASSLATGNQPQHF
TRBV12-3/TRBV12-4,TRBJ2-7,NA,NA,TGTGCCAGCAGTTTACAGAACTCCCGCGAGCAGTACTTC,CASSLQNSREQYF
TRBV12-3/TRBV12-4,TRBJ2-3,NA,TRBD1,TGTGCCAGCAGTCGAAGACAGGGGGTCACAGATACGCAGTATTTT,CASSRRQGVTDTQYF
TRBV5-1,TRBJ1-6,NA,NA,TGCGCCAGCAGCTCAGGACAGATGGCTTCACCCCTCCACTTT,CASSSGQMASPLHF
TRBV7-2,TRBJ1-1,NA,NA,TGTGCCAGCAGCTTAGGGTGGCAGGTTATGGGCACTGAAGCTTTCTTT,CASSLGWQVMGTEAFF
TRBV7-2,TRBJ2-1,many,TRBD2,TGTGCCAGCACTCGGGGGGGACCTTACAATGAGCAGTTCTTC,CASTRGGPYNEQFF
TRBV7-2,TRBJ2-3,many,TRBD1,TGTGCCAGCAGCCCTACCCCCCGGACAGGGGGCCGAGATACGCAGTATTTT,CASSPTPRTGGRDTQYF
TRBV20-1,TRBJ2-5,NA,TRBD2,TGCAGTGCTAGACCCATGACTAGCGTGTATCAAGAGACCCAGTACTTC,CSARPMTSVYQETQYF
TRBV7-6,TRBJ2-1,NA,NA,TGTGCCAGCAGCTTACCCCCTAATATCAATGAGCAGTTCTTC,CASSLPPNINEQFF
TRBV4-2,TRBJ2-4,NA,NA,TGTGCCAGCAGCCCCGGGAGTGGCAAAAACATTCAGTACTTC,CASSPGSGKNIQYF
TRBV10-3,TRBJ2-4,NA,TRBD2,TGTGCCGGAGCCGGGACTAGCGGGGGGATTCAGTACTTC,CAGAGTSGGIQYF
TRBV7-2,TRBJ2-2,NA,NA,TGTGCCAGCAGCTTAGAGGGGGGAGGGACGGCCCGGGGGGAGCTGTTTTTT,CASSLEGGGTARGELFF
TRBV20-1,TRBJ1-4,NA,NA,TGCAGTGCCCCATTAGGGGATGAAAAACTGTTTTTT,CSAPLGDEKLFF
TRBV12-3/TRBV12-4,TRBJ2-6,NA,TRBD2,TGTGCCAGCAACCTACGCGGGGGCTCTGGGGCCAACGTCCTGACTTTC,CASNLRGGSGANVLTF
TRBV7-2,TRBJ2-7,NA,TRBD1,TGTGCCAGCAGCCTCCCCGGGACAGGAGCCTACGAGCAGTACTTC,CASSLPGTGAYEQYF
TRBV4-3,TRBJ2-1,NA,TRBD2,TGCGCCAGCAGCCAGGCCTATAGCTTAGCGGGCTACAATGAGCAGTTCTTC,CASSQAYSLAGYNEQFF
TRBV20-1,TRBJ1-2,once,NA,TGCAGTGCGCCAGGGGCAGGGCCAGGCTATGGCTACACCTTC,CSAPGAGPGYGYTF
TRBV19,TRBJ2-3,NA,TRBD2,TGTGCCAGTAATCCGCTCGGACTAGCGGGAGGGCTGCGCACAGATACGCAGTATTTT,CASNPLGLAGGLRTDTQYF
TRBV28,TRBJ2-1,NA,TRBD2,TGTGCCAGCAAACCTAGCGGGGGGGCCCACAATGAGCAGTTCTTC,CASKPSGGAHNEQFF
TRBV7-2,TRBJ1-5,many,TRBD1,TGTGCCAGCAGCTTGGCAGGGGGAGTGGGTCAGCCCCAGCATTTT,CASSLAGGVGQPQHF
TRBV12-5,TRBJ1-1,many,NA,TGTGCTAGTGGTTTGTCGGGGAACACTGAAGCTTTCTTT,CASGLSGNTEAFF
TRBV28,TRBJ2-1,NA,NA,TGTGCCAGCAGCCCGTCCGGGACAAGGAATGAGCAGTTCTTC,CASSPSGTRNEQFF
TRBV7-2,TRBJ2-7,few,TRBD2,TGTGCCAGCAGCTTAGCGCATTCCCCGGGACTAGCGGGGGGTTCGGGTGAGCAGTACTTC,CASSLAHSPGLAGGSGEQYF
TRBV7-2,TRBJ2-1,NA,NA,TGTGCCAGCAGCCGGGGCACATCTGCGCGGAATGAGCAGTTCTTC,CASSRGTSARNEQFF
TRBV6-6,TRBJ2-5,few,NA,TGTGCCAGCAGTTACTCCCCTCAAGAGACCCAGTACTTC,CASSYSPQETQYF